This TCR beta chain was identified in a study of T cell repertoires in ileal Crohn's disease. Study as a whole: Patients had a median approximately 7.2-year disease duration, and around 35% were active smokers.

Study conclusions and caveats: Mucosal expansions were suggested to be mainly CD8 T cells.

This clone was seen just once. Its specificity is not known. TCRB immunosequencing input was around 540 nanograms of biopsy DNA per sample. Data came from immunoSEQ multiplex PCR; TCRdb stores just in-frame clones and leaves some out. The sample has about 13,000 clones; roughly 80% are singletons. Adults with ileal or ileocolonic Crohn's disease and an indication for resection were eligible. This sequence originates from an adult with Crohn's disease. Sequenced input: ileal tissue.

This CDR3 reads CASSSDGQAQTDTQYF. The DNA of the CDR3 is TGCGCCAGCAGCTCAGATGGACAGGCCCAAACAGATACGCAGTATTTT. This sequence joins TRBV5-1 and TRBJ2-3; 7 positions match TRBD1. This CDR3 spans 16 amino acids. CDR1 is SGHRS, CDR2 YFSETQ, per germline. V was pared by 3 bases and J by 3 bases, with 10 bases of the junction left unmatched.